This section outlines one T cell receptor beta chain sequence together with its context. The target antigen is unknown. The data belong to a study of response to subunit inactivated influenza vaccine. Each CDR3 protein is one row after TCRdb ran MiXCR on the RT-PCR reads. The sample comprises hundreds of thousands of distinct CDR3 sequences, approximately 13% of which are singletons, and around 6.5% rests with the top ten. Findings of the study overall: It was suggested by the authors that few new T cells are recruited by each seasonal influenza vaccination.

This specimen consisted of PBMCs from blood, obtained 14 days before vaccination. This sequence was found in a man aged 50-60 years who received an inactivated influenza vaccine.

The CDR3 region is CASSLVEEGANVLTF. In DNA, the CDR3 is TGTGCCAGCAGCTTAGTCGAGGAGGGGGCCAACGTCCTGACTTTC. The chain combines TRBV7-9 with TRBJ2-6, with no clear D. CDR1 SEHNR and CDR2 FQNEAQ come from the germline V gene (reference sequence). CDR3 length: 15 residues. Between the trimmed V and J ends, which lost 1 base and 4 bases, there was a span of 8 bases.